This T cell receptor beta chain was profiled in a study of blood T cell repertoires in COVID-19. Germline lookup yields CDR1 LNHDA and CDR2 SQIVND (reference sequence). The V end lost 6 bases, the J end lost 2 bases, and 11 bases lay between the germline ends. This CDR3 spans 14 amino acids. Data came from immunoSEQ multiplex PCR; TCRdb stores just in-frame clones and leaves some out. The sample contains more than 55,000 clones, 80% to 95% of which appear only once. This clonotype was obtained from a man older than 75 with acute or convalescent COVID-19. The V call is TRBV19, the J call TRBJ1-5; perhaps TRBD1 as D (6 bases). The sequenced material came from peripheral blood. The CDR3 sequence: CASSNGGGNQPQHF. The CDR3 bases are TGTGCCAGTAGCAATGGGGGCGGCAATCAGCCCCAGCATTTT.